This T cell receptor beta chain was obtained from a study of metastatic and nonmetastatic thyroid tumors. Study-wide background: For malignant and benign thyroid patients, tumor or nodule tissue and blood were the sources whose repertoires were compared.

TCRdb re-clonotyped the PCR reads through MiXCR. The repertoire has tens of thousands of clones, roughly 20% of them found once; the top ten carry about a sixth. Prior to thyroid surgery, none of the patients had received any treatment. The CDR3 contains 16 residues. Germline assignment: CDR1 SGHNT and CDR2 YENEEA. The V end was cut by 7 bases, the J end by 6 bases, with 21 bases between. The chain couples TRBV11-3 to TRBJ2-2; perhaps D is TRBD1 or TRBD2 (5 bases each). Sequenced material: blood. This clonotype was sampled from a female donor with papillary thyroid cancer or a benign thyroid nodule (not recorded which). Some clones in this sample may be carry-over from other donors' samples. CDR3 DNA: TGTGCCAGCATCCCGATGGGACCTGCTTACGCCGGGGAGCTGTTTTTT. Its protein is CASIPMGPAYAGELFF.